The 32 T cell receptor beta chains in this list originate from one sample, sequenced in a study of CXCR3-negative and CXCR3-positive naive CD8 T cells. General study results and limits: Hydrophobicity was higher for TRB CDR3s found in CXCR3-positive naive cells than in CXCR3-negative naive cells.

The authors prepared UMI-labeled TRB cDNA libraries by 5' RACE. TCRdb re-called the 5' RACE reads and shows each CDR3 protein once, DNA omitted. Recorded for this sample: 120,000 or so distinct CDR3 sequences. These receptors lack a known antigen. The specimen sequenced was naive CXCR3+ CD8+ T cells from blood. Subset in this sample: CD45RO-CCR7+CD27+CD95- naive CD8+ T cells expressing CXCR3 (TNR3+). These receptors were taken from a human donor in good health. Some clones in this sample may be carry-over from other donors' samples.

This sequence joins TRBV19 and TRBJ1-1; the TCRdb D gene call, TRBD1, has no DNA to confirm it. Germline V gene lookup returns CDR1 LNHDA and CDR2 SQIVND (reference sequence). CDR3 size: 14 residues. CDR3 sequence reads: CASSIDGKNTEAFF.

The CDR3 loop is CASLLGTAEAFF. The V gene is TRBV7-3, the J gene TRBJ1-1. This CDR3 is built from 12 residues. Per the germline V gene, CDR1 is SGHTA and CDR2 is FQGTGA. The full variable domain, its missing parts supplied by reference TRBV7-3 and TRBJ1-1, is GAGVSQTPSNKVTEKGKYVELRCDPISGHTALYWYRQSLGQGPEFLIYFQGTGAADDSGLPNDRFFAVRPEGSVSTLKIQRTERGDSAVYLCASLLGTAEAFFGQGTRLTVV.

The chain combines TRBV5-6 with TRBJ2-3. The CDR3 is 16 residues long. CDR1 is SGHDT and CDR2 is YYEEEE in the germline V gene. Here the CDR3 reads CASSTWRLLSTDTQYF.

The chain carries TRBV14 and TRBJ1-2. This CDR3 region has 12 residues. Germline V CDR1 and CDR2: SGHDN, FVKESK. CDR3 sequence: CASSLSMTGYTF.

The rearrangement links TRBV28 to TRBJ2-7; there is no DNA to check the TCRdb D call of TRBD2. The germline V gene has CDR1 MDHEN and CDR2 SYDVKM. The CDR3 sequence is 16 residues long. The chain's CDR3 is CASSEKTGLSTYEQYF.

The CDR3 reads CSARVGREGHDTQYF. The V gene is TRBV20-1, the J gene TRBJ2-3; TCRdb's D call of TRBD2 is untestable without DNA. The CDR3 covers 15 residues. Germline CDR1 reads DFQATT; CDR2 reads SNEGSKA (reference sequence).

V is TRBV28 and J is TRBJ2-7; TCRdb lists TRBD1, though no DNA is available to test this call. CDR3 length: 14 amino acids. The germline CDR1 and CDR2 sequences are MDHEN and SYDVKM. CDR3 sequence: CASSQRQPPYEQYF.

The chain employs TRBV7-2 and TRBJ2-1; TCRdb lists TRBD2, though no DNA is available to test this call. Germline assignment: CDR1 SGHTA and CDR2 FQGNSA. The CDR3 runs 15 residues. The CDR3 here is CASSQTSGGAPEQFF.

V gene TRBV28 combines with J gene TRBJ2-7; TCRdb's D gene call, TRBD1, goes unchecked for lack of DNA. CDR3 length equals 14 residues. The germline V gene has CDR1 MDHEN and CDR2 SYDVKM. This chain's CDR3 is CASSLGITSYEQYF.

The V and J genes are TRBV12-3 or TRBV12-4 and TRBJ2-1; TCRdb selects TRBD2, and the lack of DNA leaves this call unchecked. The CDR3 is 15 residues long. CDR3 loop: CASSPASGGRDEQFF.

The chain uses TRBV20-1 and TRBJ2-1. Germline lookup yields CDR1 DFQATT and CDR2 SNEGSKA (reference sequence). This CDR3 is built from 16 residues. This chain's CDR3 is CSARDLDGSSYNEQFF.

This chain joins TRBV19 and TRBJ1-1; TCRdb proposes TRBD1, but this gene call is untestable without DNA. Germline loops: CDR1 LNHDA, CDR2 SQIVND (reference sequence). The CDR3 contains 13 residues. CDR3 in amino acids: CASSIVQGTEAFF.

The V and J genes are TRBV6-5 and TRBJ2-1; TCRdb reports TRBD1, a call that lacks DNA to check it against. Germline V gene sequence: CDR1 MNHEY, CDR2 SVGAGI. The CDR3 runs to 13 residues. CDR3 region: CASGQGAYNEQFF.

The gene calls are TRBV6-2 or TRBV6-3 and TRBJ2-7; lacking DNA, the TRBD1 call made by TCRdb goes unchecked. Germline V gives CDR1 MNHEY, CDR2 SVGEGT. The CDR3 length is 14 residues. CDR3 region: CASGKTGGVYEQYF.

The chain combines TRBV7-8 with TRBJ2-5. CDR1 and CDR2 (germline): SGHVS, FQNEAQ. This CDR3 is 12 amino acids long. CDR3: CASSLPIETQYF.

The genes are TRBV12-3 or TRBV12-4 and TRBJ2-7; TCRdb picks TRBD1, but there is no DNA to check that call. This CDR3 has 13 amino acids. The CDR3 sequence: CASASGGTYEQYF.

The chain joins TRBV25-1 to TRBJ2-5; TCRdb gives TRBD1 as the D gene, but with no DNA this cannot be confirmed. The CDR3 loop spans 16 amino acids. Germline V CDR1 and CDR2: MGHDK, SYGVNS. The CDR3 is CASSSRGVLRQETQYF.

The chain is built from TRBV7-9 and TRBJ2-5. Germline CDR1 SEHNR, CDR2 FQNEAQ (reference sequence). The CDR3 covers 13 residues. The CDR3 spells CASSRGREEAQYF.

This CDR3 reads CASSPGHLYNEQFF. The V gene is TRBV7-9, the J gene TRBJ2-1; TCRdb proposes TRBD1, but this gene call is untestable without DNA. CDR1 and CDR2 (germline): SEHNR, FQNEAQ (reference sequence). CDR3 length equals 14 residues.

The chain carries TRBV2 and TRBJ2-7; checking the TCRdb D call of TRBD1 is not possible without DNA. The germline gives CDR1 SNHLY, CDR2 FYNNEI. This CDR3 region has 15 residues. CDR3 sequence: CASSHGQGGTYEQYF.

This rearrangement joins TRBV9 to TRBJ2-7; TCRdb lists TRBD1, though no DNA is available to test this call. Germline V gene data show CDR1 as SGDLS and CDR2 as YYNGEE. This CDR3 region has 15 residues. This CDR3 reads CASSVYGDRAYEQYF.

The chain employs TRBV5-1 and TRBJ1-2; TCRdb's D call, TRBD1, is unchecked because there is no DNA. The CDR3 is made up of 15 amino acids. Germline V gene sequence: CDR1 SGHRS, CDR2 YFSETQ. The CDR3 reads CASSLGDREVYGYTF.

The chain links TRBV4-2 to TRBJ2-3; the TCRdb call, TRBD2, lacks DNA for checking. The CDR3 is 15 amino acids. Germline V gene lookup returns CDR1 LGHNA and CDR2 YNFKEQ. The CDR3 loop reads CASSQEVAGPDTQYF.

The CDR3 here is CASSPRLAGETQYF. The genes are TRBV7-9 and TRBJ2-5; no DNA is available, so the TRBD2 call from TCRdb remains unchecked. This CDR3 is 14 amino acids long. Germline V gene sequence: CDR1 SEHNR, CDR2 FQNEAQ (reference sequence).

This chain connects TRBV7-7 to TRBJ2-5; checking the TCRdb D call of TRBD2 is not possible without DNA. Germline lookup yields CDR1 SSHAT and CDR2 FNYEAQ (reference sequence). The CDR3 has 15 residues. This CDR3 is CASSLGLAGAETQYF.

The V call is TRBV29-1, the J call TRBJ1-2; the TCRdb call, TRBD1, lacks DNA for checking. Germline CDR1 SQVTM, CDR2 ANQGSEA. The CDR3 loop spans 15 amino acids. The CDR3 loop reads CSVEETGGAFYGYTF.

CDR3 loop: CASSPRMGENSPLHF. The rearrangement joins TRBV9 to TRBJ1-6; TCRdb's D call, TRBD1, is unchecked because there is no DNA. The V gene's germline CDR1 is SGDLS and CDR2 YYNGEE. This CDR3 is 15 amino acids long.

The CDR3: CASSPWTGGSNTEAFF. V gene TRBV7-9 combines with J gene TRBJ1-1; checking the TCRdb D call of TRBD1 is not possible without DNA. The CDR3 sequence is 16 residues long. Germline CDR1 and CDR2: SEHNR and FQNEAQ (reference sequence). Together with reference TRBV7-9 and TRBJ1-1, the CDR3 gives the full variable domain: DTGVSQNPRHKITKRGQNVTFRCDPISEHNRLYWYRQTLGQGPEFLTYFQNEAQLEKSRLLSDRFSAERPKGSFSTLEIQRTEQGDSAMYLCASSPWTGGSNTEAFFGQGTRLTVV.

The rearrangement uses TRBV9 and TRBJ2-7; no DNA is available, so the TRBD2 call from TCRdb remains unchecked. The CDR3 covers 13 residues. The V gene's germline CDR1 is SGDLS and CDR2 YYNGEE. The CDR3 reads CASSVGGRDEQYF.

V and J are TRBV7-9 and TRBJ1-2; TCRdb's D call, TRBD1, is unchecked because there is no DNA. The CDR3 is 16 residues long. In germline, CDR1 is SEHNR, CDR2 FQNEAQ (reference sequence). CDR3 amino acids: CASSLLLGQGDYGYTF.

This sequence joins TRBV11-2 and TRBJ2-5. This CDR3 is built from 15 residues. CDR1 is SGHAT and CDR2 is FQNNGV in the germline V gene. The CDR3 sequence is CASSLLGVYQETQYF.

The chain joins TRBV11-3 to TRBJ1-1; lacking DNA, the TRBD1 call made by TCRdb goes unchecked. The CDR3 covers 12 residues. The V gene's germline CDR1 is SGHNT and CDR2 YENEEA. CDR3 sequence: CASSPRGTEAFF.